The rows below give T cell receptor beta chains drawn from one sample of a study of cytomegalovirus exposure and HLA in healthy donors. Only in-frame clones appear in the TCRdb table, and some are missing; sequencing was by immunoSEQ multiplex PCR. In the table there are approximately 190,000 clones, around 80% of which are singletons. Specimen: PBMCs. These receptors were taken from a woman aged 30 to 39 in good health and CMV-seropositive. Each CDR3 is given without its conserved first and last residue. The order of the fields is V gene, J gene, CDR3 protein.

>TRBV7-8|TRBJ2-7
ASSTGQYYEQY
>TRBV2|TRBJ1-1
ASSEGRGTGKTEAF
>TRBV9|TRBJ1-5
ASSVTGESNQPQH
>TRBV2|TRBJ1-2
ASRPPGQGSNYGYT
>TRBV19|TRBJ1-5
ASSIEVDWSNQPQH
>TRBV15|TRBJ2-7
ATSRDPNSYEQY
>TRBV7-9|TRBJ1-1
ASSTSLGLNTEAF
>TRBV11-2|TRBJ2-3
ASSLVAGGVTDTQY
>TRBV19|TRBJ2-1
ASSIVLLLDNEQF
>TRBV2|TRBJ2-7
ASSGPSGRGNEQY
>TRBV7-8|TRBJ1-1
ASSQGVRGDMNTEAF
>TRBV4-2|TRBJ1-5
ASSQDPGTGRRQPQH
>TRBV5-4|TRBJ1-2
ASSLGGQGPRTGYT
>TRBV28|TRBJ2-1
ASATQGVVLNEQF
>TRBV2|TRBJ2-6
ASSTTSPGTGAGANVLT
>TRBV25-1|TRBJ1-4
ASSEYRTGDEKLF
>TRBV5-1|TRBJ2-3
ASSLQGTTDTQY
>TRBV18|TRBJ2-2
ASSPGGTGELF
>TRBV7-9|TRBJ2-7
ASSLELQGDEQY
>TRBV12-5|TRBJ2-7
ASALNGEEQY
>TRBV9|TRBJ2-1
ASSVDGRAAYNEQF
>TRBV18|TRBJ1-4
ASTKGVQEIGLF
>TRBV7-9|TRBJ1-4
ASSLGRGNEKLF
>TRBV28|TRBJ1-1
ASSPAIGGTHRRTTEAF
>TRBV18|TRBJ1-2
ASSPNTGELLYGYT
>TRBV25-1|TRBJ2-7
ASSEYAREGEQY
>TRBV27|TRBJ2-7
ASTSGTGEYEQY
>TRBV5-5|TRBJ2-7
ASSPGQGPSYEQY
>TRBV11-2|TRBJ2-1
ASSLEGGYNEQF
>TRBV27|TRBJ2-7
ASKFRGASYEQY
>TRBV28|TRBJ2-1
ASTLSAQGLFINEQF
>TRBV2|TRBJ1-2
ASRTGLDAYGYT
>TRBV9|TRBJ1-2
ASSVSPGLSYGYT
>TRBV2|TRBJ2-3
ASLQGAADTQY
>TRBV28|TRBJ1-1
ASSLLRGNTEAF
>TRBV10-3|TRBJ1-2
ATQADRYGYT
>TRBV2|TRBJ2-3
ASSDQLAGGPDTQY
>TRBV5-4|TRBJ1-5
ASSYDRDQPQH
>TRBV5-1|TRBJ2-7
ASSLGVASGSYEQY
>TRBV9|TRBJ2-5
ASSAQGAKGETQY
>TRBV7-3|TRBJ2-5
ASSRDYQETQY
>TRBV7-8|TRBJ2-1
ASSPGGSSYNEQF
>TRBV6-1|TRBJ1-1
ASSLTGTEAF
>TRBV30|TRBJ1-5
AWSDEGNQPQH
>TRBV6-5|TRBJ1-4
ASSAQGLNEKLF
>TRBV4-2|TRBJ2-7
ASSQEGASGIYEQY
>TRBV29-1|TRBJ2-2
SVGRGRTGELF
>TRBV21-1|TRBJ2-7
ASRTAYEQY
>TRBV28|TRBJ2-1
ASSLTGTGYGF
>TRBV27|TRBJ2-2
ASSLRTSVNGELF
>TRBV5-8|TRBJ1-1
ASSYRTGANTEAF
>TRBV5-6|TRBJ2-1
ASSLTTGEQQF